Below are 18 T cell receptor beta chains sequenced from a single sample in a study of CD8+ T cells in alopecia areata. RNA, once extracted, was reverse transcribed into cDNA for use as the sequencing template. Some clones are missing from TCRdb's copy, which holds only in-frame ones; the method was immunoSEQ multiplex PCR. The table records roughly 180,000 clones, 63% of them present only once. The sample was CD4+ T cells sorted from blood, taken at week 0. The origin of the receptors is a human donor with alopecia areata.

The rearrangement joins TRBV29-1 to TRBJ2-7; unclear D gene. V lost 6 bases and J 6 bases, leaving 12 bases between the germline ends. The germline V gene encodes CDR1 SQVTM and CDR2 ANQGSEA. CDR3 length: 11 amino acids. DNA of the CDR3: TGCAGCGTCCAGGTTACGTCCGAGCAGTACTTC. Translating it yields CSVQVTSEQYF.

The rearrangement links TRBV5-1 to TRBJ1-2; unclear D gene. The length of the CDR3 is 15 residues. Trimming stripped 0 bases from V and 5 bases from J, with 14 bases between. In germline, CDR1 is SGHRS, CDR2 YFSETQ. The CDR3 spells CASSLGEPDLYGYTF. In nucleotides, the CDR3 is TGCGCCAGCAGCTTGGGAGAGCCTGACCTTTATGGCTACACCTTC.

The genes are TRBV25-1 and TRBJ1-2, with TRBD1 as a possible D gene (5 bases). V lost 6 bases, J lost 7 bases, and 15 bases lay in between. Germline values: CDR1 MGHDK, CDR2 SYGVNS. The CDR3 consists of 13 residues. For the CDR3, the DNA is TGTGCCAGCAGCGCGGGGGTGGTTGGTGGCTACACCTTC. This gives the protein CASSAGVVGGYTF.

This chain links TRBV4-3 with TRBJ1-1; no reliable D call. The germline gives CDR1 LGHNA, CDR2 YSLEER. This CDR3 is 15 amino acids long. The germline V and J ends were trimmed by 0 bases and 1 base, with 9 bases remaining between them. The CDR3 here is CASSQEYSWNTEAFF. The CDR3 bases are TGCGCCAGCAGCCAAGAGTACAGTTGGAACACTGAAGCTTTCTTT.

The chain joins TRBV2 to TRBJ2-7; D remains ambiguous. CDR1 and CDR2 from the germline V gene are SNHLY and FYNNEI. V lost 6 bases to trimming and J lost 0 bases, with 12 bases between them. This CDR3 has 14 residues. The CDR3 sequence: CASRQSSSSYEQYF. The CDR3 DNA sequence: TGTGCCAGCAGACAGTCGTCCAGCTCCTACGAGCAGTACTTC.

The sample holds a few counts of this clone. Other nucleotide sequences in the sample specify the same CDR3. The chain is built from TRBV18 and TRBJ2-3, with D uncertain. The germline CDR1 and CDR2 sequences are KGHSH and LQKENI. The CDR3 is 13 residues long. Trimming stripped 0 bases from V and 0 bases from J, with 1 base between. CDR3 nucleotides: TGTGCCAGCTCACCACCTAGCACAGATACGCAGTATTTT. Protein: CASSPPSTDTQYF.

This chain uses TRBV11-3 with TRBJ2-2; TRBD1 might be the D (5 bases). CDR3 length: 15 amino acids. Germline CDR1 reads SGHNT; CDR2 reads YENEEA. The ends were cut back, 5 bases at V and 0 bases at J, with 10 bases in the middle. The chain's CDR3 is CASSRDSANTGELFF. The CDR3 nucleotides read TGTGCCAGCAGCAGAGACAGTGCGAACACCGGGGAGCTGTTTTTT.

The chain links TRBV6-6 to TRBJ1-5; perhaps TRBD1 as D (5 bases). The germline V and J ends were trimmed by 7 bases and 1 base, with 14 bases remaining between them. Germline values: CDR1 MNHNY, CDR2 SVGAGI (reference sequence). The CDR3 extends over 15 amino acids. The CDR3 coding sequence is TGTGCCAGCAATCGGGGCGGGGCAAGCAATCAGCCCCAGCATTTT. Translating it yields CASNRGGASNQPQHF.

CDR3 in amino acids: CAWSLTINTIYF. The DNA for the CDR3 is TGTGCCTGGAGCCTCACAATAAACACCATATATTTT. The rearrangement uses TRBV30 and TRBJ1-3; D remains ambiguous. The CDR3 extends over 12 amino acids. CDR1 is GTSNPN, CDR2 SVGIG, per germline (reference sequence). The V end was cut by 3 bases, the J end by 6 bases, with 9 bases between.

The chain joins TRBV5-6 to TRBJ1-6, with 7 positions matching TRBD1. CDR1 is SGHDT and CDR2 is YYEEEE in the germline V gene. With V trimmed by 4 bases and J by 7 bases, 5 bases remained unmatched. This CDR3 region has 14 residues. The CDR3 DNA sequence: TGTGCCAGCAGCCGGGGACAGCGAAATTCACCCCTCCACTTT. Its protein is CASSRGQRNSPLHF.

This chain joins TRBV7-2 and TRBJ2-7; D perhaps matches TRBD1 (5 bases). With 2 bases removed from V and 4 bases from J, the gap between germline ends came to 15 bases. CDR1 is SGHTA, CDR2 FQGNSA, per germline. This CDR3 is 15 amino acids long. CDR3 in amino acids: CASSLIQGPSYEQYF. The CDR3 DNA reads as TGTGCCAGCAGCTTAATCCAGGGCCCCTCATACGAGCAGTACTTC.

This rearrangement joins TRBV7-9 to TRBJ1-6; D not resolved. There are 14 residues in the CDR3. Between the trimmed V and J ends, which lost 5 bases and 11 bases, there was a span of 16 bases. Per germline, CDR1 SEHNR and CDR2 FQNEAQ (reference sequence). The chain's CDR3 is CASSPVLEAPPLHF. The CDR3 DNA follows: TGTGCCAGCAGCCCCGTCCTGGAGGCTCCACCCCTCCACTTT.

This clone has only a few counts. The CDR3 DNA reads TGTGCCAGCAGTCTTGACGGCCTTAACTATGGCTACACCTTC. This translates into CASSLDGLNYGYTF. This chain links TRBV6-6 with TRBJ1-2; the D is unclear. The CDR3 loop spans 14 amino acids. CDR1 is MNHNY and CDR2 is SVGAGI in the germline V gene (reference sequence). Trimming cost V 5 bases and J 1 base, with 11 bases left between them.

The V gene is TRBV9, the J gene TRBJ1-4, with D perhaps TRBD1 (6 bases). The CDR3 runs 14 residues. With 0 bases removed from V and 8 bases from J, the gap between germline ends came to 11 bases. Per germline, CDR1 SGDLS and CDR2 YYNGEE. The DNA of the CDR3 is TGTGCCAGCAGCGTAGCACAGGGAGGGGAAAAACTGTTTTTT. Amino acids: CASSVAQGGEKLFF.

This chain connects TRBV5-4 to TRBJ2-4; maybe TRBD2 (6 bases). This CDR3 is 20 amino acids long. V lost 0 bases to trimming and J lost 0 bases, with 22 bases between them. Looked up from germline, CDR1 is SGHNT and CDR2 is YYREEE (reference sequence). The CDR3 here is CASSLGRDLGGPLAKNIQYF. For the CDR3, the DNA is TGTGCCAGCAGCTTGGGCCGCGATCTGGGGGGACCCCTAGCCAAAAACATTCAGTACTTC.

CDR3 sequence: CASSLLGNEQFF. The CDR3 nucleotides are TGTGCCAGCAGTTTATTGGGCAATGAGCAGTTCTTC. The rearrangement joins TRBV28 to TRBJ2-1; D is unresolved. Germline assignment: CDR1 MDHEN and CDR2 SYDVKM. CDR3 length equals 12 residues. Trimming took 1 base from V and 6 from J, leaving 4 bases between them.

In its sample, this clone was seen once. The chain recombines TRBV15 with TRBJ1-2; no reliable D call. CDR1 and CDR2 (germline): LNHNV, YYDKDF (reference sequence). The CDR3 consists of 12 residues. Trimming removed 0 bases at V and 8 bases at J, with 7 bases between. The CDR3 spells CATSRDRRGYTF. Here the CDR3 DNA reads TGTGCCACCAGCAGAGACCGCCGCGGCTACACCTTC.

The V gene is TRBV27, the J gene TRBJ2-7; 7 bases are a match to TRBD1. Losses at the gene ends were 5 bases for V and 0 bases for J; bases not matched to a gene: 7. The CDR3 has 15 residues. CDR1 is MNHEY, CDR2 SMNVEV, per germline (reference sequence). The CDR3 reads CASSPTGWSSYEQYF. CDR3 DNA: TGTGCCAGCAGTCCGACAGGGTGGAGCTCCTACGAGCAGTACTTC.